The 18 T cell receptor beta chains in this list originate from one sample, sequenced in a study of CD4+ T cells in melanoma. Generated by immunoSEQ multiplex PCR, the TCRdb table keeps only in-frame clones and is missing some. Counted here are 50,000 or so clones, 75% to 90% occurring once; the ten biggest clones make up 10% to 15%. The specimen was peripheral blood. The source of these receptors is a human donor with melanoma.

The gene calls are TRBV5-1 and TRBJ2-5; D is ambiguous. Germline values: CDR1 SGHRS, CDR2 YFSETQ. Trimming left V 5 bases short and J 5 bases short, with 16 bases between. This CDR3 comprises 14 residues. CDR3 in DNA: TGCGCCAGCAGTGTTCAGCGTGAAGGGGAGACCCAGTACTTC. Translated: CASSVQREGETQYF.

V and J are TRBV7-2 and TRBJ1-2; tentative D call: TRBD1 (6 bases). CDR3 length: 16 amino acids. The germline CDR1 and CDR2 sequences are SGHTA and FQGNSA. V dropped 0 bases and J dropped 4 bases, with 15 bases sitting between them. CDR3 bases: TGTGCCAGCAGCTTAGCAGTGGGGGGGGCCATCTATGGCTACACCTTC. It translates to CASSLAVGGAIYGYTF.

Only one count was recorded for this clone. The chain recombines TRBV28 with TRBJ1-1, with 12 bases matching TRBD1. V gave up 4 bases and J gave up 1 base; unmatched junction bases: 7. CDR3 length: 17 amino acids. From germline, CDR1 is MDHEN and CDR2 SYDVKM. DNA for the CDR3: TGTGCCAGCAGTTCTGGGACAGGGGGCGTCGGGAACACTGAAGCTTTCTTT. Translating it yields CASSSGTGGVGNTEAFF.

The gene calls are TRBV18 and TRBJ1-1, with 7 bases that match TRBD1. The V gene end was trimmed by 5 bases and the J gene end by 4 bases; junction bases not matched to a gene: 7. Germline CDR1 KGHSH, CDR2 LQKENI. The CDR3 extends over 14 amino acids. The CDR3 loop reads CASSSTGLVTEAFF. CDR3 DNA sequence: TGTGCCAGCTCATCGACAGGGCTGGTCACTGAAGCTTTCTTT.

The chain employs TRBV10-3 and TRBJ2-1; D is unresolved. The V gene's germline CDR1 is ENHRY and CDR2 SYGVKD. CDR3 length: 12 residues. V shed 4 bases and J shed 2 bases, with 3 bases lying between them. The CDR3 sequence is CAISGTYNEQFF. CDR3 coding DNA: TGTGCCATCAGTGGGACCTACAATGAGCAGTTCTTC.

This rearrangement joins TRBV4-3 to TRBJ2-1, with D possibly being TRBD1 or TRBD2 (6 bases each). Germline values: CDR1 LGHNA, CDR2 YSLEER. V shed 0 bases and J shed 10 bases, with 13 bases lying between them. The CDR3 contains 14 residues. This CDR3 is CASSQDLQGREQFF. CDR3 bases: TGCGCCAGCAGCCAAGATCTGCAGGGGAGGGAGCAGTTCTTC.

The chain combines TRBV4-2 with TRBJ1-6; D may be TRBD1 (6 bases). This CDR3 comprises 15 residues. Germline CDR1 and CDR2: LGHNA and YNFKEQ. Trimming left V 0 bases short and J 7 bases short, with 10 bases between. The CDR3: CASSQEERGNSPLHF. Written as DNA, the CDR3 is TGTGCCAGCAGCCAAGAAGAAAGGGGGAATTCACCCCTCCACTTT.

The gene calls are TRBV7-6 and TRBJ2-1; D is unresolved. This CDR3 is 14 amino acids long. Germline V gene sequence: CDR1 SGHVS, CDR2 FNYEAQ. Between the trimmed V and J ends, which lost 1 base and 13 bases, there was a span of 17 bases. CDR3 DNA sequence: TGTGCCAGCAGCTTAGAGGTTTCATCGGTGGACCAGTTCTTC. Encoded protein: CASSLEVSSVDQFF.

The gene calls are TRBV19 and TRBJ2-3; D is uncertain. Trimming left V 3 bases short and J 0 bases short, with 19 bases between. This CDR3 has 18 amino acids. The germline V gene has CDR1 LNHDA and CDR2 SQIVND (reference sequence). This CDR3 reads CASSIWSPQGPSTDTQYF. The CDR3 DNA follows: TGTGCCAGTAGTATTTGGAGCCCCCAAGGTCCTAGCACAGATACGCAGTATTTT.

CDR3: CASSCLGTYYDQPQHF. DNA for the CDR3: TGCGCCAGCAGCTGCCTCGGGACATACTATGATCAGCCCCAGCATTTT. V usage is TRBV5-1 and J usage is TRBJ1-5, with D tentatively TRBD1 (6 bases). Germline V gene lookup returns CDR1 SGHRS and CDR2 YFSETQ. V was cut by 3 bases and J by 5 bases, with 18 bases left in between. The CDR3 has 16 amino acids.

This chain joins TRBV28 and TRBJ2-5; the D gene is possibly TRBD2 (5 bases). This CDR3 has 13 residues. Germline V gene sequence: CDR1 MDHEN, CDR2 SYDVKM. CDR3 bases: TGTGCAAGCGGTTGGGTCAGCGAGGAGACCCAGTACTTC. Translated: CASGWVSEETQYF. Full variable domain (outside the CDR3, taken from reference TRBV28 and TRBJ2-5): DVKVTQSSRYLVKRTGEKVFLECVQDMDHENMFWYRQDPGLGLRLIYFSYDVKMKEKGDIPEGYSVSREKKERFSLILESASTNQTSMYLCASGWVSEETQYFGPGTRLLVL.

This sequence joins TRBV7-2 and TRBJ1-2, with a weak D call TRBD1 (5 bases). The CDR3 sequence is 12 residues long. CDR1 and CDR2 (germline): SGHTA, FQGNSA. Trimming took off 4 bases at V and 8 bases at J, with 11 bases between the two ends. The CDR3: CASSSQGWGYTF. CDR3 in DNA: TGTGCCAGCAGCTCGCAGGGCTGGGGCTACACCTTC.

The chain combines TRBV28 with TRBJ1-5, with TRBD1 matching over 9 bases. Unmatched junction bases numbered 16, after V lost 7 bases and J lost 6 bases. The CDR3 loop spans 17 amino acids. Germline assignment: CDR1 MDHEN and CDR2 SYDVKM. The CDR3: CASNPGTGLGASQPQHF. In DNA form, the CDR3 reads TGTGCCAGCAACCCCGGGACAGGGTTGGGGGCGAGTCAGCCCCAGCATTTT.

This clone has just one count. The chain joins TRBV5-8 to TRBJ1-2; 8 bases are shared with TRBD1. The V gene end was trimmed by 4 bases and the J gene end by 5 bases; junction bases not matched to a gene: 10. The CDR3 loop spans 15 amino acids. Germline V gives CDR1 SGHTS, CDR2 YDEGEE. The CDR3 loop reads CASSPRTGLGYGYTF. The CDR3 DNA reads TGTGCCAGCAGCCCCAGGACAGGGTTAGGGTATGGCTACACCTTC.

The chain has TRBV28 and TRBJ2-2; D unclear. CDR3 length: 17 amino acids. CDR1 and CDR2 (germline): MDHEN, SYDVKM. V lost 4 bases and J 4 bases, leaving 19 bases between the germline ends. CDR3 region: CASSSKAAEGATGELFF. DNA of the CDR3: TGTGCCAGCAGTTCCAAGGCGGCAGAAGGAGCCACCGGGGAGCTGTTTTTT. The whole variable domain, remainder taken from reference TRBV28 and TRBJ2-2, is DVKVTQSSRYLVKRTGEKVFLECVQDMDHENMFWYRQDPGLGLRLIYFSYDVKMKEKGDIPEGYSVSREKKERFSLILESASTNQTSMYLCASSSKAAEGATGELFFGEGSRLTVL.

Written as DNA, the CDR3 is TGTGCCAGCAGCCCTAGGGGTAGCAATCAGCCCCAGCATTTT. Its translation: CASSPRGSNQPQHF. V usage is TRBV5-6 and J usage is TRBJ1-5, with D maybe TRBD1 (5 bases). The ends were cut back, 4 bases at V and 0 bases at J, with 8 bases in the middle. CDR3 length: 14 amino acids. Germline V gene sequence: CDR1 SGHDT, CDR2 YYEEEE.

V is TRBV2 and J is TRBJ2-7; perhaps D is TRBD1 or TRBD2 (5 bases each). V lost 4 bases, J lost 1 base, and 8 bases lay in between. This CDR3 spans 13 amino acids. Germline assignment: CDR1 SNHLY and CDR2 FYNNEI. CDR3 protein: CASSGDGSYEQYF. CDR3 bases: TGTGCCAGCAGTGGGGACGGTTCCTACGAGCAGTACTTC.

The chain recombines TRBV27 with TRBJ2-1; TRBD1 is a possible D gene (5 bases). V was cut by 7 bases and J by 8 bases, with 9 bases left in between. This CDR3 is 11 amino acids long. CDR1 and CDR2 (germline): MNHEY, SMNVEV (reference sequence). In nucleotides, the CDR3 is TGTGCCAGCATAAGCAGGGATGAGCAGTTCTTC. Translating it yields CASISRDEQFF.